Here is one TCR beta chain with its context. These data belong to a study of ipilimumab plus nivolumab after autologous stem cell transplantation. About the research overall: Median doses per patient: four to six ipilimumab, about 8 nivolumab.

Per the germline V gene, CDR1 is LGHNA and CDR2 is YNFKEQ. J was trimmed by 10 bases and V by 4 bases; bases with no gene match: 11. The CDR3 covers 15 residues. Data came from immunoSEQ multiplex PCR; TCRdb stores just in-frame clones and leaves some out. The table shows 35,000 to 50,000 clones, with around nine tenths occurring only once. Sequenced here: PBMCs, sampled in a trial of ipilimumab plus nivolumab as post-transplant consolidation. J is TRBJ2-1 and V is TRBV4-2, with 9 nucleotides matching TRBD2. The receptor was derived from a male donor with multiple myeloma. DNA for the CDR3: TGTGCCAGCAGCCCCGGGGGGAGGCGGGGGGGCGAGCAGTTCTTC. It specifies CASSPGGRRGGEQFF.